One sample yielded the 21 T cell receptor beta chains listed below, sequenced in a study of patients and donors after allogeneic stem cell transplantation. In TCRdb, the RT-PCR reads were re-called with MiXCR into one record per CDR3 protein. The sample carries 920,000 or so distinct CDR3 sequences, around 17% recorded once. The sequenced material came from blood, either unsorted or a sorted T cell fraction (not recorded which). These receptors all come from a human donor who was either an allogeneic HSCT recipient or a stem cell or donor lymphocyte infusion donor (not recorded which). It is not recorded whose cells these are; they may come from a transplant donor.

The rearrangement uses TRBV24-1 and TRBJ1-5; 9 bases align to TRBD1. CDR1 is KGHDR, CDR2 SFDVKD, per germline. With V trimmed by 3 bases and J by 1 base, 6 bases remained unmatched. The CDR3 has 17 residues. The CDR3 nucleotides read TGTGCCACCAGTGATCCCCGGACAGGGGCGAGCAATCAGCCCCAGCATTTT. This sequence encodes CATSDPRTGASNQPQHF.

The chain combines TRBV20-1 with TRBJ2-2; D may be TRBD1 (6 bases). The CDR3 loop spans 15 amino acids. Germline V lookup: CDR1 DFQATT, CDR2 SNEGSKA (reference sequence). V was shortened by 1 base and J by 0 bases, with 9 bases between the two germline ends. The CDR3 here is CSARAGTTNTGELFF. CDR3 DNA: TGCAGTGCTAGAGCTGGGACAACGAACACCGGGGAGCTGTTTTTT.

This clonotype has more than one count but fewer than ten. The CDR3 loop is CASSFSGAGGQPQHF. Here the CDR3 DNA reads TGTGCCAGCAGCTTTTCGGGGGCAGGGGGACAGCCCCAGCATTTT. V is TRBV7-9 and J is TRBJ1-5; 7 positions match TRBD1. CDR1 and CDR2 from the germline V gene are SEHNR and FQNEAQ (reference sequence). V gave up 3 bases and J gave up 7 bases; unmatched junction bases: 9. The CDR3 is made up of 15 amino acids.

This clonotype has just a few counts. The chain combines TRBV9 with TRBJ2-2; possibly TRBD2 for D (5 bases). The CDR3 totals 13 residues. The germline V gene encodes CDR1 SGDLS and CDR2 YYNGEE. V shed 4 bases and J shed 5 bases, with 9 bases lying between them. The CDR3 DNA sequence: TGTGCCAGCAGCACAACTAGAACCGGGGAGCTGTTTTTT. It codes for CASSTTRTGELFF.

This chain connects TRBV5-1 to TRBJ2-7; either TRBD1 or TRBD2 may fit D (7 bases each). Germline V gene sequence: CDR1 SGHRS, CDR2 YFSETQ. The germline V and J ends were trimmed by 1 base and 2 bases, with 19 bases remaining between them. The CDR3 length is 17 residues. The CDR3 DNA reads TGCGCCAGCAGCTTGTCAAGGGGAGGGCAGGGGGCCTACGAGCAGTACTTC. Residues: CASSLSRGGQGAYEQYF.

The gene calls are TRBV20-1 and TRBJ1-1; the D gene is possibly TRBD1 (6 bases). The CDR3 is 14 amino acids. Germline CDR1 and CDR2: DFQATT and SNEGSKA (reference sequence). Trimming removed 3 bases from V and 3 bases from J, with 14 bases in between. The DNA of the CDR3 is TGCAGTGCTAGCTCCGGGGGCTGGGACACTGAAGCTTTCTTT. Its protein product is CSASSGGWDTEAFF.

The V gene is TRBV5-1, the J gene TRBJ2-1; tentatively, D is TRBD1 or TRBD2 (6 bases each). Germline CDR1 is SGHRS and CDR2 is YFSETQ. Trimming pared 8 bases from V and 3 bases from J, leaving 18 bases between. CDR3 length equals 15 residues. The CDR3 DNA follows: TGCGCCAGTACGGGGGCCGGGGGTGACTACAATGAGCAGTTCTTC. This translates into CASTGAGGDYNEQFF.

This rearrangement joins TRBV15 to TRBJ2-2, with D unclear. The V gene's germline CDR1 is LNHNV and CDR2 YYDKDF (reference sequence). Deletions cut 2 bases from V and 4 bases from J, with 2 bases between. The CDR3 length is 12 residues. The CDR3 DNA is TGTGCCACCAGCAGAACCACCGGGGAGCTGTTTTTT. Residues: CATSRTTGELFF.

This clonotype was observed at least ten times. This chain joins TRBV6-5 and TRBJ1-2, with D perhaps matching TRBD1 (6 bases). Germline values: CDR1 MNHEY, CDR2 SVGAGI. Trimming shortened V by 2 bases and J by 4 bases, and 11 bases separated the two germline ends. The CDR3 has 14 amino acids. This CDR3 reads CASSYRATGYGYTF. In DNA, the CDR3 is TGTGCCAGCAGTTACCGTGCGACAGGCTATGGCTACACCTTC.

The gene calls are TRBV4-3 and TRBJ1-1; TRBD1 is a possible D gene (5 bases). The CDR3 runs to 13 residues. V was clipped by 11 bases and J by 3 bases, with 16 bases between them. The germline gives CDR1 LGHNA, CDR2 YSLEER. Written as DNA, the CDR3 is TGCGCCTCCCGGGAAGGGGTGTACACTGAAGCTTTCTTT. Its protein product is CASREGVYTEAFF.

CDR3 coding DNA: TGCAGTGCTTGCCCGAGCACACATGAGCAGTTCTTC. Translating it yields CSACPSTHEQFF. The J gene is TRBJ2-1, the V gene TRBV20-1; D unresolved. V was cut by 5 bases and J by 8 bases, with 13 bases left in between. CDR3 length: 12 residues. Germline loops: CDR1 DFQATT, CDR2 SNEGSKA (reference sequence).

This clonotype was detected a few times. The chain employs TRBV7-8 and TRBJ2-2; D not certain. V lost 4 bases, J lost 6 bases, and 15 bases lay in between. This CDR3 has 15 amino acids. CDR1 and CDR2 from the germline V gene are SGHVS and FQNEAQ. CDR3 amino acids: CASSSRTPFPGELFF. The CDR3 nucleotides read TGTGCCAGCAGCTCCCGAACTCCTTTCCCCGGGGAGCTGTTTTTT.

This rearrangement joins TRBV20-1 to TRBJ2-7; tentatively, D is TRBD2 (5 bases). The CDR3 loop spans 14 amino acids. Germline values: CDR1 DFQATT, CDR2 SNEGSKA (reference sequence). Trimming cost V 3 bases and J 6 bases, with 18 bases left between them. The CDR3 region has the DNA TGCAGTGCTAGCCCCCCTGGGCGGGCGCTCGAGCAGTACTTC. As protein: CSASPPGRALEQYF.

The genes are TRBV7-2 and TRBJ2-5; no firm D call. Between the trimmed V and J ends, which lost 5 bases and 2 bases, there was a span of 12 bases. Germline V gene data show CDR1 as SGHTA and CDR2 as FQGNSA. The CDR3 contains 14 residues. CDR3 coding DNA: TGTGCCAGCAGCCGCACAGCTAATCAAGAGACCCAGTACTTC. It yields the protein CASSRTANQETQYF.

The CDR3 DNA is TGCAGTGCTCGACAGGGTGGCGAGCAGTACTTC. Its translation: CSARQGGEQYF. The chain couples TRBV20-1 to TRBJ2-7, with 7 bases matching TRBD1. CDR1 and CDR2 (germline): DFQATT, SNEGSKA (reference sequence). This CDR3 spans 11 amino acids. The trim removed 5 bases at V and 6 bases at J, leaving 4 bases unmatched.

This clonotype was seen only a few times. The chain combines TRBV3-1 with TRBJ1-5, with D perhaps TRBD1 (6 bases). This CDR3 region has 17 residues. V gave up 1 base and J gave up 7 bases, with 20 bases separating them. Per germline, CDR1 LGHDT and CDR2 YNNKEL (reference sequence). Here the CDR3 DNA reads TGTGCCAGCAGCCAAGGGGGAGGGGGGGCATCGAGACAGCCCCAGCATTTT. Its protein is CASSQGGGGASRQPQHF.

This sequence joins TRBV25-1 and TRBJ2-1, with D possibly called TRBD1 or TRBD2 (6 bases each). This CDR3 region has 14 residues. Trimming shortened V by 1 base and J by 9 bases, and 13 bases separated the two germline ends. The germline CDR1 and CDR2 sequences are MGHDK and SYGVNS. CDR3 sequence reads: CASSESYGGGEQFF. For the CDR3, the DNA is TGTGCCAGCAGTGAATCATACGGAGGGGGTGAGCAGTTCTTC.

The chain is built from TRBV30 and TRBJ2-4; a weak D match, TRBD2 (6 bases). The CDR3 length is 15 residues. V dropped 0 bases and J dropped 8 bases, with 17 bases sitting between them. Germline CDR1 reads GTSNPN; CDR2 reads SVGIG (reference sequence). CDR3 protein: CAWSVRVARRDIQYF. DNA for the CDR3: TGTGCCTGGAGTGTACGGGTAGCTCGGAGGGACATTCAGTACTTC.

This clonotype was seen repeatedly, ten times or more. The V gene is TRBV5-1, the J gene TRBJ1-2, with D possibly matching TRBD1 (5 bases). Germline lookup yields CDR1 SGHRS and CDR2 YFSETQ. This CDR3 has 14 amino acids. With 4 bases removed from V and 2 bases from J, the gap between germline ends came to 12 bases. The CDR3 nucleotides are TGCGCCAGCAGCCGGGACGGCCTAAACTATGGCTACACCTTC. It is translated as CASSRDGLNYGYTF. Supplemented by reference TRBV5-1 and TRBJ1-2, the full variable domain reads KAGVTQTPRYLIKTRGQQVTLSCSPISGHRSVSWYQQTPGQGLQFLFEYFSETQRNKGNFPGRFSGRQFSNSRSEMNVSTLELGDSALYLCASSRDGLNYGYTFGSGTRLTVV.

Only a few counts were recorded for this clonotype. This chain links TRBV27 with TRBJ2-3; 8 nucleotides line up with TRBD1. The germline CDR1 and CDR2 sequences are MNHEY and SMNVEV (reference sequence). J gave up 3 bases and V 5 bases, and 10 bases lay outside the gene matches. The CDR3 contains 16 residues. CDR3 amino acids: CASSNPTGVGTDTQYF. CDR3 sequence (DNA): TGTGCCAGCAGTAACCCGACAGGGGTTGGTACAGATACGCAGTATTTT.

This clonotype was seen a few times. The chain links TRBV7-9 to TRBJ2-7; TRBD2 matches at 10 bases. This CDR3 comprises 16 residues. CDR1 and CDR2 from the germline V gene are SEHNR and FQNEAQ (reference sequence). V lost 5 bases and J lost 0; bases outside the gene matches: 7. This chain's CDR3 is CASSLRTSGSSYEQYF. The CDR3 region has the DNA TGTGCCAGCAGCCTCAGGACTAGCGGCAGCTCCTACGAGCAGTACTTC.